A single sample is the source of the 6 T cell receptor beta chains below, sequenced in a study of Graves' ophthalmopathy and Graves' hyperthyroidism. The sequenced template was RNA, covering the TCR beta CDR3 region. RT-PCR with HTBI primers came first, then second-round multiplex PCR. TCRdb reprocessed the multiplex PCR reads with MiXCR, giving one entry per CDR3 protein. This sample has hundreds of thousands of distinct CDR3 sequences; under 25% occur once, and the top ten carry approximately 3.2%. Material: peripheral blood. These receptors were taken from a woman younger than 30 with stable Graves' hyperthyroidism.

The chain uses TRBV5-1 and TRBJ2-7, with 8 bases lining up with TRBD2. The germline V gene has CDR1 SGHRS and CDR2 YFSETQ. The CDR3 sequence is 13 residues long. V trimming: 4 bases; J trimming: 9 bases; junction bases outside the gene matches: 9. CDR3 bases: TGCGCCAGCAGCCTCTGGACAGCGGGGGTGCAGTACTTC. This gives the protein CASSLWTAGVQYF.

For this clonotype: This may be a read error: a much more frequent sequence differs by one nucleotide. The chain uses TRBV5-1 and TRBJ2-7, with 9 positions matching TRBD1. This CDR3 spans 15 amino acids. Per the germline V gene, CDR1 is SGHRS and CDR2 is YFSETQ. The CDR3 sequence is CASSLEPGQGYEQCF. The CDR3 DNA is TGCGCCAGCAGCTTGGAACCGGGACAGGGATACGAGCAGTGCTTC. Full variable domain (outside the CDR3, taken from reference TRBV5-1 and TRBJ2-7): KAGVTQTPRYLIKTRGQQVTLSCSPISGHRSVSWYQQTPGQGLQFLFEYFSETQRNKGNFPGRFSGRQFSNSRSEMNVSTLELGDSALYLCASSLEPGQGYEQCFGPGTRLTVT.

This clonotype was detected ten times or more. The chain carries TRBV10-3 and TRBJ1-1; the D is unclear. The germline V gene encodes CDR1 ENHRY and CDR2 SYGVKD. V was trimmed by 8 bases and J by 0 bases, leaving 25 bases between them. The CDR3 runs to 18 residues. The CDR3 nucleotides are TGTGCCATCCTAACCTCTGGAGGGAGGTTTAGGATGAACACTGAAGCTTTCTTT. Translation gives CAILTSGGRFRMNTEAFF.

This clonotype was seen a few times. V is TRBV15 and J is TRBJ2-5, with 7 bases aligning to TRBD2. Germline V gives CDR1 LNHNV, CDR2 YYDKDF (reference sequence). V dropped 4 bases and J dropped 1; count of bases not matched to a gene: 6. The CDR3 consists of 15 residues. The CDR3 loop is CATSIYRGVQETQYF. The CDR3 coding sequence is TGTGCCACCAGCATATACCGGGGGGTCCAAGAGACCCAGTACTTC.

The sample holds many counts of this clonotype. The rearrangement links TRBV20-1 to TRBJ2-7; TRBD2 matches at 13 bases. CDR1 DFQATT and CDR2 SNEGSKA come from the germline V gene (reference sequence). The CDR3 spans 17 residues. Losses at the gene ends were 0 bases for V and 4 bases for J; bases not matched to a gene: 9. The CDR3 loop reads CSARDFVTSGRNYEQYF. Written as DNA, the CDR3 is TGCAGTGCTAGAGATTTCGTGACTAGCGGGAGGAATTACGAGCAGTACTTC.

This clonotype has only a few counts. V gene TRBV30 combines with J gene TRBJ2-5; D is perhaps TRBD1 or TRBD2 (5 bases each). V was trimmed by 0 bases and J by 5 bases, leaving 16 bases between them. Germline V lookup: CDR1 GTSNPN, CDR2 SVGIG (reference sequence). The CDR3 runs 15 residues. CDR3 bases: TGTGCCTGGAGTGTAGTACGGGGCCCAGGGGAGACCCAGTACTTC. Protein: CAWSVVRGPGETQYF.